This TCR beta chain was recorded in a study of T-cell reconstitution after alpha-beta-depleted transplantation in children. Using unique molecular identifiers, the investigators prepared the TCRbeta library. MiXCR, applied by TCRdb to the PCR reads, yields one record per CDR3 protein. The table records hundreds of thousands of distinct CDR3 sequences, about a sixth of them present only once. This CDR3 is built from 15 residues. The ends were cut back, 5 bases at V and 9 bases at J, with 21 bases in the middle. In germline, CDR1 is SGHKS, CDR2 YYEKEE (reference sequence). On this clonotype itself: Antigen: not known.

Study results and limitations: Newly generated T cells supplied most T-cell counts and diversity one year post-transplant. As was reported, about two months after transplant, alpha-beta T cells came from several hundred expanded graft clones.

The TCR sequence derives from a boy less than two years old who had a stem cell transplant for Wiskott-Aldrich syndrome, so the T cells may come from the graft donor. The J gene is TRBJ2-4, the V gene TRBV5-5; D unresolved. The sequencing here drew on PBMCs, mostly from graft donor cells, taken 360 days after TCRalphabeta/CD19-depleted stem cell transplant. CDR3 residues: CASRQPDPHLTIQYF. The DNA for the CDR3 is TGTGCCAGCAGACAACCGGACCCCCACTTGACCATTCAGTACTTC.